Presented here are 14 T cell receptor beta chains from one specimen sequenced in a study of OX40 agonist ivuxolimab in advanced cancers. Some clones are missing from TCRdb's copy, which holds only in-frame ones; the method was immunoSEQ multiplex PCR. The sample shows some 74,000 clones, 75% to 95% of them seen only once. Sequenced material: CD4+ or CD8+ T cells sorted from blood, taken in a trial of the OX40 agonist ivuxolimab. The receptors shown here come from an adult with an advanced solid tumor such as melanoma, head and neck, liver or kidney cancer.

The chain has TRBV28 and TRBJ1-1; D is possibly TRBD1 (5 bases). CDR1 is MDHEN and CDR2 is SYDVKM in the germline V gene. The CDR3 sequence is 11 residues long. Deletions cut 6 bases from V and 7 bases from J, with 9 bases between. CDR3 nucleotides: TGTGCCAGCAGCCTAGGGGATGAAGCTTTCTTT. As protein: CASSLGDEAFF.

This clone has only a few counts. V usage is TRBV30 and J usage is TRBJ1-4; D uncertain. The V gene lost 5 bases and the J gene lost 4 bases, with 5 bases spanning the gap. The germline gives CDR1 GTSNPN, CDR2 SVGIG (reference sequence). CDR3 length: 11 residues. CDR3 nucleotide sequence: TGTGCCTGGGGGAATAATGAAAAACTGTTTTTT. Its protein is CAWGNNEKLFF.

This clone has just one count. The chain uses TRBV29-1 and TRBJ2-7; D not resolved. Germline loops: CDR1 SQVTM, CDR2 ANQGSEA. CDR3 length: 13 amino acids. Trimming left V 5 bases short and J 3 bases short, with 14 bases between. CDR3 amino acids: CSVSKGSLYEQYF. The CDR3 bases are TGCAGCGTTTCTAAGGGCTCTCTCTACGAGCAGTACTTC.

V is TRBV19 and J is TRBJ2-4; the match to TRBD1 covers 11 bases. Per germline, CDR1 LNHDA and CDR2 SQIVND (reference sequence). V gave up 5 bases and J gave up 3 bases; unmatched junction bases: 6. The CDR3 totals 16 residues. In nucleotides, the CDR3 is TGTGCCAGTAGTGGGTCCGGGACAGGGGGCAAAAACATTCAGTACTTC. Amino acid sequence: CASSGSGTGGKNIQYF. The full variable domain, with the rest looked up from reference TRBV19 and TRBJ2-4, is DGGITQSPKYLFRKEGQNVTLSCEQNLNHDAMYWYRQDPGQGLRLIYYSQIVNDFQKGDIAEGYSVSREKKESFPLTVTSAQKNPTAFYLCASSGSGTGGKNIQYFGAGTRLSVL.

This chain joins TRBV9 and TRBJ2-7; D is perhaps TRBD1 (9 bases). Germline loops: CDR1 SGDLS, CDR2 YYNGEE. Trimming shortened V by 3 bases and J by 1 base, and 17 bases separated the two germline ends. The CDR3 length is 16 residues. The DNA of the CDR3 is TGTGCCAGCAGCGCAACGGGGGGGACAGGGTCCTACGAGCAGTACTTC. Encoded protein: CASSATGGTGSYEQYF.

The rearrangement joins TRBV18 to TRBJ2-2, with 8 bases aligning to TRBD1. CDR1 is KGHSH, CDR2 LQKENI, per germline. V dropped 2 bases and J dropped 1; count of bases not matched to a gene: 3. The CDR3 loop spans 16 amino acids. CDR3 coding DNA: TGTGCCAGCTCACCAATAACAGGGGGGAACACCGGGGAGCTGTTTTTT. Translation gives CASSPITGGNTGELFF.

The V and J genes are TRBV29-1 and TRBJ2-1, with TRBD2 matching over 11 bases. CDR1 SQVTM and CDR2 ANQGSEA come from the germline V gene. The CDR3 runs to 15 residues. V dropped 1 base and J dropped 6; count of bases not matched to a gene: 5. CDR3 loop: CSVEGPGTSGNEQFF. CDR3 in DNA: TGCAGCGTTGAAGGTCCTGGGACTAGCGGCAATGAGCAGTTCTTC.

This chain joins TRBV5-8 and TRBJ2-7, with TRBD2 identical over 7 bases. The CDR3 consists of 17 residues. V shed 1 base and J 2 bases; nucleotides not matched to a gene: 12. Germline V gene data show CDR1 as SGHTS and CDR2 as YDEGEE. The CDR3: CASSLRIRDYSPYEQYF. CDR3 DNA sequence: TGTGCCAGCAGCTTGAGGATCCGGGACTACTCCCCCTACGAGCAGTACTTC.

This clone has a single count. The chain carries TRBV9 and TRBJ2-2; 11 nucleotides align to TRBD2. Germline CDR1 SGDLS, CDR2 YYNGEE. CDR3 length: 18 amino acids. With 4 bases clipped from V and 0 bases from J, the junction kept 8 bases outside the gene matches. This chain's CDR3 is CASSFSTSGSTNTGELFF. The CDR3 nucleotides are TGTGCCAGCAGCTTCAGCACTAGCGGGAGTACGAACACCGGGGAGCTGTTTTTT.

The genes are TRBV18 and TRBJ1-1, with TRBD1 matching 7 bases. V lost 3 bases, J lost 5 bases, and 12 bases stayed unmatched. Germline lookup yields CDR1 KGHSH and CDR2 LQKENI. This CDR3 has 16 amino acids. CDR3: CASSPTSMTGNTEAFF. The CDR3, as DNA: TGTGCCAGCTCACCGACCTCTATGACAGGGAATACTGAAGCTTTCTTT.

CDR3 coding DNA: TGTGCCTGGAGGGGTCGGACAGGGAAAGGCTACGAGCAGTACTTC. It is translated as CAWRGRTGKGYEQYF. This sequence joins TRBV30 and TRBJ2-7, with 8 nucleotides matching TRBD1. J was trimmed by 3 bases and V by 3 bases; bases with no gene match: 10. The CDR3 totals 15 residues. From germline, CDR1 is GTSNPN and CDR2 SVGIG (reference sequence).

In its sample, this clone was seen once. The chain recombines TRBV28 with TRBJ2-7; D is undetermined. Germline lookup yields CDR1 MDHEN and CDR2 SYDVKM. The germline V and J ends were trimmed by 6 bases and 6 bases, with 12 bases remaining between them. The CDR3 runs 12 residues. CDR3 region: CASSLRRAEQYF. CDR3 bases: TGTGCCAGCAGCCTCCGAAGGGCCGAGCAGTACTTC.

CDR3 nucleotide sequence: TGTGCCAGCAGCCCGGATGTTTGGATTCAAGAGACCCAGTACTTC. Translated: CASSPDVWIQETQYF. The chain recombines TRBV5-6 with TRBJ2-5; D is uncertain. CDR3 length: 15 residues. The germline CDR1 and CDR2 sequences are SGHDT and YYEEEE. V lost 4 bases to trimming and J lost 2 bases, with 15 bases between them.

The rearrangement joins TRBV30 to TRBJ2-5; D unclear. The V and J ends lost 3 bases and 5 bases respectively, with 22 bases between them. Germline lookup yields CDR1 GTSNPN and CDR2 SVGIG (reference sequence). This CDR3 is 16 amino acids long. The CDR3, as DNA: TGTGCCTGGAGCCCTATGGCCAGCCGGCCCGTGGAGACCCAGTACTTC. Translating gives CAWSPMASRPVETQYF. Drawing the rest from reference TRBV30 and TRBJ2-5, the complete variable domain is SQTIHQWPATLVQPVGSPLSLECTVEGTSNPNLYWYRQAAGRGLQLLFYSVGIGQISSEVPQNLSASRPQDRQFILSSKKLLLSDSGFYLCAWSPMASRPVETQYFGPGTRLLVL.